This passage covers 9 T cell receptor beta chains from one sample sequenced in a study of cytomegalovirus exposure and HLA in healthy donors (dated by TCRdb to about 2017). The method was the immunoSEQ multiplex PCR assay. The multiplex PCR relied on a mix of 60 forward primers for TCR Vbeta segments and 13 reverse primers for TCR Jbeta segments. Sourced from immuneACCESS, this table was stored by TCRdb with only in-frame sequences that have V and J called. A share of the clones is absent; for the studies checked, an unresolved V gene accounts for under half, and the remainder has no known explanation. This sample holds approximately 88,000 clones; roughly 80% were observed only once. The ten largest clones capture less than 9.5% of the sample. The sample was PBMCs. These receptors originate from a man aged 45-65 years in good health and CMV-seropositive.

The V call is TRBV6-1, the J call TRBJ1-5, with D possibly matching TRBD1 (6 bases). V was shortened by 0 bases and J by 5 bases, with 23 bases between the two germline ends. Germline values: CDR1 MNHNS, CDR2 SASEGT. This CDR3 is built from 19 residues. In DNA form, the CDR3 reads TGTGCCAGCAGTGAAGCCTTTTGGGGGCAAGGACAATTACATCAGCCCCAGCATTTT. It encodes CASSEAFWGQGQLHQPQHF.

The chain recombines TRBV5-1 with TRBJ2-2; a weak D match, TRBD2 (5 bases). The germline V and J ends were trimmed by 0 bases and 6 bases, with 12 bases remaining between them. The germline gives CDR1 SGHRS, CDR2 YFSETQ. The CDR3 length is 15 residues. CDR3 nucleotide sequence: TGCGCCAGCAGCTTGGATAGGGTGGAGGCCGGGGAGCTGTTTTTT. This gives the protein CASSLDRVEAGELFF.

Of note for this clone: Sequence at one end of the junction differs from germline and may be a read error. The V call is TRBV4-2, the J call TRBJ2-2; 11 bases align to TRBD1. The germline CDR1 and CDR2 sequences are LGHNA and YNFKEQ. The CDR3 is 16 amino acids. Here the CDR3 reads CASSPGQGANTGELFF. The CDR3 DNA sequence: TGTGCCAGCAGCCCCGGACAGGGGGCGAATACCGGGGAGCTGTTTTTT.

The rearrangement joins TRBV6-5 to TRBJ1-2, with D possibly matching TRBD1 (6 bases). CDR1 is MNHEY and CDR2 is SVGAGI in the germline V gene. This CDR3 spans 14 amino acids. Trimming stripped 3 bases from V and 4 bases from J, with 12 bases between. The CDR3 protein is CASSYGGEGYGYTF. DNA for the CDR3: TGTGCCAGCAGTTATGGGGGCGAAGGCTATGGCTACACCTTC.

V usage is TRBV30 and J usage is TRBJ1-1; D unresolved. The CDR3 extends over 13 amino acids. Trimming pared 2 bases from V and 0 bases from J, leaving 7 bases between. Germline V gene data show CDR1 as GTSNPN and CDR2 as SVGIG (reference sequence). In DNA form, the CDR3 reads TGTGCCTGGAGTCACAGTTTGAACACTGAAGCTTTCTTT. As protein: CAWSHSLNTEAFF.

CDR3 sequence (DNA): TGTGCCAGCAGCTTAAATTTTAGAGGCCCCTACGAGCAGTACTTC. This gives the protein CASSLNFRGPYEQYF. V and J are TRBV7-2 and TRBJ2-7; no definite D call. The ends were cut back, 2 bases at V and 2 bases at J, with 13 bases in the middle. The V gene's germline CDR1 is SGHTA and CDR2 FQGNSA. The CDR3 runs to 15 residues. The variable domain in full, completed from reference TRBV7-2 and TRBJ2-7, reads GAGVSQSPSNKVTEKGKDVELRCDPISGHTALYWYRQSLGQGLEFLIYFQGNSAPDKSGLPSDRFSAERTGGSVSTLTIQRTQQEDSAVYLCASSLNFRGPYEQYFGPGTRLTVT.

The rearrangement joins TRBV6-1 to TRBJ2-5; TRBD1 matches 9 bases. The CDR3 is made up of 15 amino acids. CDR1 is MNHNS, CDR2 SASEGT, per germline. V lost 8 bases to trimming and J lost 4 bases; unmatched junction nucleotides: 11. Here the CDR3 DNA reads TGTGCCAGCCCCGGGACAGGGTACGTCGCAGAGACCCAGTACTTC. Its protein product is CASPGTGYVAETQYF.

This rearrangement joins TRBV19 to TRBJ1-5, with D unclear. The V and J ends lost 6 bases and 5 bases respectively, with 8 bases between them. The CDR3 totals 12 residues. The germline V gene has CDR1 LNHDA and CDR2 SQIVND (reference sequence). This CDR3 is CASRAADQPQHF. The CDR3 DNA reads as TGTGCCAGTAGGGCTGCCGATCAGCCCCAGCATTTT.

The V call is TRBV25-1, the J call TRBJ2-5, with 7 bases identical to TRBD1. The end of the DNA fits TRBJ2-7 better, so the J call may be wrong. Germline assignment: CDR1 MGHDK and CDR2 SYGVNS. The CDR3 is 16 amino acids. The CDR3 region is CASSDLQGPSPYEQYF. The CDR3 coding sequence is TGTGCCAGCAGTGACCTACAGGGGCCCTCTCCCTACGAGCAGTACTTC.